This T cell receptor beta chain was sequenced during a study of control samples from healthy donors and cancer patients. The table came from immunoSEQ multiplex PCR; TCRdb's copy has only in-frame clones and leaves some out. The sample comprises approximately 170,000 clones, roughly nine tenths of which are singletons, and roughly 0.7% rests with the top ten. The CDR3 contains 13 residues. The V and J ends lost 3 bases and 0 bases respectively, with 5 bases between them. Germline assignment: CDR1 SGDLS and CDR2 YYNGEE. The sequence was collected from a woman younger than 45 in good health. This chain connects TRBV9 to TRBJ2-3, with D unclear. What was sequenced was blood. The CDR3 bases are TGTGCCAGCAGCGGACCTAGCACAGATACGCAGTATTTT. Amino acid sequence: CASSGPSTDTQYF.